These T cell receptor beta chains were read from a single sample in a study of cytomegalovirus exposure and HLA in healthy donors. Clones were read by immunoSEQ multiplex PCR, and TCRdb kept only the in-frame ones, dropping some. The table lists 200,000 or so clones, approximately 79% of them singletons. The material sequenced was PBMCs. The receptor source for this set is a man in his fifties or sixties in good health and CMV-seronegative. Both conserved end residues are part of each CDR3. Fields, in order: D gene, J gene, clone size, V gene, CDR3 protein, CDR3 DNA. The D gene is left open where the match is weak. Only part of the rows carry a size: once, few, many, or a class if the clone is expanded.

>-|TRBJ1-3|-|TRBV7-7
CASSSGLPSGNTIYF
TGTGCCAGCAGCTCGGGACTGCCCTCTGGAAACACCATATATTTT
>TRBD1|TRBJ1-5|-|TRBV30
CAWSARDRGIQPQHF
TGTGCCTGGAGTGCAAGGGACAGGGGAATTCAGCCCCAGCATTTT
>-|TRBJ2-5|-|TRBV28
CASSPGGPLETQYF
TGTGCCAGCAGTCCCGGGGGACCGTTAGAGACCCAGTACTTC
>TRBD2|TRBJ2-7|-|TRBV4-2
CASSQPSGITYEQYF
TGTGCCAGCAGCCAACCTAGCGGTATAACCTACGAGCAGTACTTC
>TRBD2|TRBJ2-3|-|TRBV11-3
CASSFRREGPTDTQYF
TGTGCCAGCAGCTTCAGGCGGGAGGGCCCCACAGATACGCAGTATTTT
>TRBD1|TRBJ1-2|once|TRBV10-3
CAISSYTGENYGYTF
TGTGCCATCAGCTCATATACAGGGGAGAACTATGGCTACACCTTC
>-|TRBJ2-7|-|TRBV6-5
CASSYGPSLEQYF
TGTGCCAGCAGTTACGGTCCAAGCCTCGAGCAGTACTTC
>-|TRBJ1-1|-|TRBV28
CASSLSQGEAFF
TGTGCCAGCAGTTTAAGCCAGGGTGAAGCTTTCTTT
>TRBD1|TRBJ2-7|-|TRBV27
CASSPGGWGQGSYEQYF
TGTGCCAGCAGTCCTGGGGGATGGGGACAGGGTTCCTACGAGCAGTACTTC
>TRBD2|TRBJ2-7|once|TRBV11-1
CASSLEAGSSYEQYF
TGTGCCAGCAGCTTAGAAGCGGGGAGCTCCTACGAGCAGTACTTC
>-|TRBJ1-4|once|TRBV9
CASSVGQGGEKLFF
TGTGCCAGCAGCGTAGGGCAGGGCGGCGAAAAACTGTTTTTT
>-|TRBJ2-7|-|TRBV7-9
CASSSPLVRLEQYF
TGTGCCAGCAGCTCCCCCCTTGTGAGGCTCGAGCAGTACTTC
>-|TRBJ1-5|-|TRBV19
CASRLNGPQHF
TGTGCCAGTAGGTTGAACGGGCCCCAGCATTTT
>-|TRBJ1-1|few|TRBV27
CASSSPLRGGNTEAFF
TGTGCCAGCAGTTCCCCACTGCGCGGGGGGAACACTGAAGCTTTCTTT
>TRBD2|TRBJ2-3|-|TRBV18
CASSPRLAGEWSTDTQYF
TGTGCCAGCTCACCAAGACTAGCGGGAGAGTGGAGCACAGATACGCAGTATTTT
>-|TRBJ2-7|-|TRBV2
CASSAGYSYEQYF
TGTGCCAGCAGTGCGGGGTACTCCTACGAGCAGTACTTC
>TRBD1|TRBJ1-1|-|TRBV10-2
CASSETGGWTEAFF
TGCGCCAGCAGTGAGACAGGGGGCTGGACTGAAGCTTTCTTT
>TRBD1|TRBJ2-7|-|TRBV7-9
CASSSGTGGYEQYF
TGTGCCAGCAGCTCCGGGACAGGAGGCTACGAGCAGTACTTC
>TRBD1|TRBJ1-1|once|TRBV28
CASSAPTGAGPVTEAFF
TGTGCCAGCAGTGCCCCGACAGGGGCGGGTCCGGTCACTGAAGCTTTCTTT
>TRBD2|TRBJ2-3|-|TRBV5-1
CASSFFGGSTDTQYF
TGCGCCAGCTCCTTTTTTGGCGGGAGTACAGATACGCAGTATTTT
>-|TRBJ2-2|-|TRBV27
CASSLLQGAGELFF
TGTGCCAGCAGTTTATTACAGGGAGCCGGGGAGCTGTTTTTT
>TRBD1|TRBJ2-7|-|TRBV7-2
CASSLDRGNEQYF
TGTGCCAGCAGCTTAGACAGGGGGAACGAGCAGTACTTC
>-|TRBJ1-2|-|TRBV5-1
CASSSPGANGYTF
TGCGCCAGCAGCTCCCCAGGGGCGAATGGCTACACCTTC
>-|TRBJ2-2|once|TRBV27
CASSFGGNTGELFF
TGTGCCAGCAGTTTTGGGGGCAACACCGGGGAGCTGTTTTTT
>-|TRBJ1-1|-|TRBV18
CASTRQNTEAFF
TGTGCCAGCACCAGACAGAACACTGAAGCTTTCTTT
>-|TRBJ2-7|-|TRBV27
CASSIGFSSYEQYF
TGTGCCAGCAGTATCGGTTTTTCTTCCTACGAGCAGTACTTC
>TRBD1|TRBJ2-1|-|TRBV7-8
CASSLNRGVYNEQFF
TGTGCCAGCAGCCTAAACAGGGGGGTCTACAATGAGCAGTTCTTC
>TRBD2|TRBJ2-7|-|TRBV27
CASSLFLAGGNEQYF
TGTGCCAGCAGTTTATTTCTCGCGGGAGGGAACGAGCAGTACTTC
>-|TRBJ1-1|-|TRBV16
CASSRQQVNTEAFF
TGTGCCAGCAGCCGTCAACAGGTTAACACTGAAGCTTTCTTT
>TRBD2|TRBJ2-1|-|TRBV7-6
CASSLGSTLLAAGYNEQFF
TGTGCCAGCAGCTTAGGCTCAACCCTCCTAGCGGCCGGATACAATGAGCAGTTCTTC
>TRBD1|TRBJ2-1|-|TRBV9
CASSVVWTGGDEQFF
TGTGCCAGCAGCGTAGTGTGGACAGGGGGCGATGAGCAGTTCTTC
>TRBD2|TRBJ2-7|-|TRBV4-2
CASGHIAGGPYEQYF
TGTGCCAGCGGACACATAGCGGGAGGGCCCTACGAGCAGTACTTC
>-|TRBJ2-5|few|TRBV28
CASSSTAIPRETQYF
TGTGCCAGCAGTTCGACAGCGATACCCCGAGAGACCCAGTACTTC
>-|TRBJ2-1|-|TRBV5-1
CASSFNPVSGNEQFF
TGCGCCAGCAGCTTTAATCCGGTGTCCGGGAATGAGCAGTTCTTC
>-|TRBJ2-1|-|TRBV6-4
CASSGSSLIPYNEQFF
TGTGCCAGCAGTGGATCTAGTCTGATCCCCTACAATGAGCAGTTCTTC
>TRBD2|TRBJ2-1|once|TRBV7-9
CASPRGLAGGYNEQFF
TGTGCCAGCCCCCGCGGACTAGCGGGAGGATACAATGAGCAGTTCTTC
>-|TRBJ1-5|-|TRBV10-3
CAISESMGRRNQPQHF
TGTGCCATCAGTGAGTCGATGGGCAGGCGCAATCAGCCCCAGCATTTT
>-|TRBJ1-1|-|TRBV7-9
CSSSLAGRVEAFF
TGTTCCAGCAGCTTAGCGGGCAGGGTTGAAGCTTTCTTT
>-|TRBJ2-5|-|TRBV28
CASSQGGEATQYF
TGTGCCAGCAGCCAGGGAGGTGAAGCGACCCAGTACTTC
>TRBD1|TRBJ2-7|-|TRBV28
CASTGTGRYEQYF
TGTGCCAGTACCGGGACAGGGAGATACGAGCAGTACTTC
>TRBD1|TRBJ2-5|-|TRBV5-6
CASSFDLTGARGETQYF
TGTGCCAGCAGCTTCGACTTGACAGGGGCTCGTGGAGAGACCCAGTACTTC
>TRBD2|TRBJ2-5|few|TRBV2
CASSVSSGTEETQYF
TGTGCCAGCAGTGTTAGTAGCGGGACGGAAGAGACCCAGTACTTC
>-|TRBJ2-5|-|TRBV5-1
CASSDPRTSQETQYF
TGCGCCAGCAGCGACCCACGGACAAGCCAAGAGACCCAGTACTTC
>TRBD1|TRBJ1-2|-|TRBV30
CAGRAGGTLGNYGYTF
TGTGCCGGAAGAGCAGGGGGAACCCTGGGGAACTATGGCTACACCTTC
>-|TRBJ1-1|few|TRBV9
CASSAQQGPPANPEAFF
TGTGCCAGCAGCGCCCAACAGGGCCCCCCGGCTAATCCTGAAGCTTTCTTT
>-|TRBJ2-1|-|TRBV29-1
CSGSRGREQFF
TGCAGCGGGTCCCGTGGGAGAGAGCAGTTCTTC
>TRBD1|TRBJ2-1|-|TRBV28
CASNRDRVSNEQFF
TGTGCCTCTAACCGGGACAGGGTCTCCAATGAGCAGTTCTTC
>TRBD2|TRBJ2-7|-|TRBV7-9
CASSVTSGRAFYEQYF
TGTGCCAGCAGCGTGACTAGCGGGAGGGCCTTTTACGAGCAGTACTTC